The clone carrying this TCR beta chain was picked up many times. This record comes from a study of blood T cells in healthy people across ages. Through a sample-barcoded 5' primer and a J-beta primer mix, a second PCR was run for about 6 to 11 cycles. From the 5' RACE reads, TCRdb called clonotypes with MiXCR, one entry per CDR3 protein. The sample shows around 850,000 distinct CDR3 sequences, about 36% of them seen only once. CDR3 length: 15 amino acids. V was trimmed by 5 bases and J by 6 bases, leaving 17 bases between them. The origin of this receptor is a man aged 18 to 35 in good health. V is TRBV12-3 or TRBV12-4 and J is TRBJ2-4; a weak D match, TRBD1 (6 bases). Input material: blood. The CDR3 region is CASSTTPMTGNIQYF. The CDR3 region has the DNA TGTGCCAGCAGTACTACGCCCATGACAGGAAACATTCAGTACTTC.